The 17 T cell receptor beta chains listed next were all sequenced from one sample in a study of blood T cells in healthy people across ages. It was with a sample-barcoded 5' primer and a J-beta primer mix that a second PCR of about 6 to 12 cycles was run. MiXCR was run by TCRdb on the 5' RACE reads, yielding one entry per CDR3 protein. The sample includes about 1.4 million distinct CDR3 sequences, approximately 59% of them seen just once. The sequenced sample consisted of blood. The source of these receptors is a man between 18 and 29 years old in good health.

Only one count was recorded for this clonotype. The chain employs TRBV7-8 and TRBJ2-7, with D perhaps TRBD1 (6 bases). The germline CDR1 and CDR2 sequences are SGHVS and FQNEAQ. V was trimmed by 8 bases and J by 5 bases, leaving 19 bases between them. The CDR3 has 14 amino acids. The CDR3 sequence: CASDSGTKLDEQYF. The CDR3 bases are TGTGCCAGCGACTCCGGGACAAAGCTCGACGAGCAGTACTTC. The full variable domain, in which reference TRBV7-8 and TRBJ2-7 provide the parts outside the CDR3, is GAGVSQSPRYKVAKRGQDVALRCDPISGHVSLFWYQQALGQGPEFLTYFQNEAQLDKSGLPSDRFFAERPEGSVSTLKIQRTQQEDSAVYLCASDSGTKLDEQYFGPGTRLTVT.

The V call is TRBV14, the J call TRBJ2-7; TRBD2 is a possible D gene (6 bases). Germline loops: CDR1 SGHDN, CDR2 FVKESK. The CDR3 runs 14 residues. V was cut by 8 bases and J by 2 bases, with 16 bases left in between. CDR3 loop: CASGREAGTYEQYF. CDR3 nucleotide sequence: TGTGCCAGCGGCCGTGAAGCGGGTACCTACGAGCAGTACTTC.

The table lists this clonotype with a count of one. V gene TRBV3-1 combines with J gene TRBJ1-4; 7 nucleotides align to TRBD1. The germline CDR1 and CDR2 sequences are LGHDT and YNNKEL (reference sequence). The CDR3 sequence is 16 residues long. V shed 4 bases, J shed 4 bases, and the junction held 9 bases outside the gene matches. The chain's CDR3 is CASSLGQVHGNEKLFF. The CDR3 DNA sequence: TGTGCCAGCAGCCTCGGACAGGTTCACGGTAATGAAAAACTGTTTTTT.

The rearrangement uses TRBV7-2 and TRBJ2-3; D gene ambiguous. The CDR3 spans 17 residues. V was pared by 5 bases and J by 0 bases, with 18 bases between. From germline, CDR1 is SGHTA and CDR2 FQGNSA. The CDR3 reads CASSQQWMGFSTDTQYF. CDR3 sequence (DNA): TGTGCCAGCAGCCAGCAATGGATGGGCTTTAGCACAGATACGCAGTATTTT.

This clonotype was counted once. The gene calls are TRBV2 and TRBJ2-4, with a weak D call TRBD1 (6 bases). V was shortened by 11 bases and J by 0 bases, with 11 bases between the two germline ends. Germline lookup yields CDR1 SNHLY and CDR2 FYNNEI. This CDR3 spans 13 amino acids. CDR3 residues: CAGGSLAKNIQYF. The CDR3 DNA reads as TGTGCCGGGGGCAGTTTAGCCAAAAACATTCAGTACTTC.

This clonotype was seen only a few times. In DNA form, the CDR3 reads TGTGCCAGCGGAACTAGCGTGGAGACCCAGTACTTC. Translating it yields CASGTSVETQYF. V gene TRBV12-3 or TRBV12-4 combines with J gene TRBJ2-7, with 7 bases that match TRBD2. The J call may not be correct, given that the DNA end is closer to TRBJ2-5. The CDR3 runs 12 residues.

This chain joins TRBV5-1 and TRBJ2-1; 10 nucleotides match TRBD2. CDR1 and CDR2 from the germline V gene are SGHRS and YFSETQ. This CDR3 is built from 16 residues. V gave up 0 bases and J gave up 6 bases; unmatched junction bases: 6. As DNA, the CDR3 is TGCGCCAGCAGCTTGGAGAGCGGGAGGGTAGGCAATGAGCAGTTCTTC. It translates to CASSLESGRVGNEQFF.

The chain uses TRBV7-2 and TRBJ2-3, with D uncertain. The CDR3 totals 12 residues. Trimming removed 3 bases at V and 6 bases at J, with 7 bases between. Germline lookup yields CDR1 SGHTA and CDR2 FQGNSA. The CDR3 nucleotides read TGTGCCAGCAGCTTTGAATCCGATACGCAGTATTTT. Translating it yields CASSFESDTQYF.

The genes are TRBV20-1 and TRBJ2-2; no reliable D call. The CDR3 sequence is 12 residues long. V lost 0 bases and J 7 bases, leaving 6 bases between the germline ends. CDR1 is DFQATT, CDR2 SNEGSKA, per germline (reference sequence). The CDR3 coding sequence is TGCAGTGCTAGAGATTTGGGCGGGGAGCTGTTTTTT. Its protein product is CSARDLGGELFF.

There are a few counts of this clonotype. The rearrangement links TRBV5-1 to TRBJ2-1, with 8 bases fitting TRBD1. Germline values: CDR1 SGHRS, CDR2 YFSETQ. After removal of 5 bases from V and 5 bases from J, the junction contained 9 bases not matched to a gene. The CDR3 runs 15 residues. The CDR3 reads CASRSGQGLHNEQFF. The DNA for the CDR3 is TGCGCCAGCAGGTCAGGACAGGGATTGCACAATGAGCAGTTCTTC.

V gene TRBV11-2 combines with J gene TRBJ1-6, with D unclear. Germline values: CDR1 SGHAT, CDR2 FQNNGV. This CDR3 comprises 16 residues. V dropped 0 bases and J dropped 4 bases, with 10 bases sitting between them. CDR3 loop: CASSLDSRGYNSPLHF. In nucleotides, the CDR3 is TGTGCCAGCAGCTTAGATTCCCGGGGTTATAATTCACCCCTCCACTTT.

This clonotype was counted a few times. The chain carries TRBV7-2 and TRBJ2-1, with 7 bases identical to TRBD2. The CDR3 runs to 18 residues. Germline CDR1 SGHTA, CDR2 FQGNSA. J was trimmed by 0 bases and V by 4 bases; bases with no gene match: 12. CDR3 residues: CASSSLAGEHFSYNEQFF. CDR3 in DNA: TGTGCCAGCAGCTCCCTCGCGGGAGAGCATTTCTCCTACAATGAGCAGTTCTTC. The whole variable domain, remainder taken from reference TRBV7-2 and TRBJ2-1, is GAGVSQSPSNKVTEKGKDVELRCDPISGHTALYWYRQSLGQGLEFLIYFQGNSAPDKSGLPSDRFSAERTGGSVSTLTIQRTQQEDSAVYLCASSSLAGEHFSYNEQFFGPGTRLTVL.

The chain employs TRBV6-5 and TRBJ2-1; D remains ambiguous. The CDR3 is 14 residues long. V was clipped by 5 bases and J by 9 bases, with 17 bases between them. CDR1 MNHEY and CDR2 SVGAGI come from the germline V gene. The CDR3 nucleotides are TGTGCCAGCAGTCTACGGAATTCGGTTTTTGAGCAGTTCTTC. It specifies CASSLRNSVFEQFF.

The V call is TRBV29-1, the J call TRBJ1-1, with 9 bases matching TRBD1. CDR3 length: 11 residues. The junction had 7 bases not matched to a gene; V was cut back by 7 bases and J by 10 bases. The germline V gene encodes CDR1 SQVTM and CDR2 ANQGSEA. CDR3 nucleotide sequence: TGCAGCGCTGGTGCGGGACAGGGAGCTTTCTTT. This sequence encodes CSAGAGQGAFF.

This sequence joins TRBV27 and TRBJ1-5; possibly TRBD1 for D (5 bases). The CDR3 has 15 residues. The germline gives CDR1 MNHEY, CDR2 SMNVEV (reference sequence). V lost 2 bases and J 2 bases, leaving 10 bases between the germline ends. CDR3 in amino acids: CASSLTPRGNQPQHF. The CDR3, as DNA: TGTGCCAGCAGTTTAACTCCCAGGGGCAATCAGCCCCAGCATTTT.

This clonotype was seen a handful of times. This sequence joins TRBV20-1 and TRBJ2-7, with 11 nucleotides matching TRBD1. Germline V gene sequence: CDR1 DFQATT, CDR2 SNEGSKA (reference sequence). This CDR3 has 15 amino acids. V shed 6 bases and J 5 bases; nucleotides not matched to a gene: 12. CDR3 sequence: CSAPVPGQGGNEQYF. CDR3 nucleotides: TGCAGTGCACCCGTACCGGGACAGGGGGGAAACGAGCAGTACTTC.

V usage is TRBV20-1 and J usage is TRBJ1-1; D is unresolved. Trimming cost V 0 bases and J 3 bases, with 11 bases left between them. Germline-derived CDR1 and CDR2 are DFQATT and SNEGSKA (reference sequence). The CDR3 is made up of 14 amino acids. CDR3 residues: CSARDGRAHTEAFF. As DNA, the CDR3 is TGCAGTGCTAGAGACGGGCGGGCGCACACTGAAGCTTTCTTT.